These 27 T cell receptor beta chains were all obtained from the same sample, sequenced in a study of cytomegalovirus exposure and HLA in healthy donors. The PCR made use of 60 Vbeta and 13 Jbeta primers. The data were produced by immunoSEQ multiplex PCR, yet TCRdb's version contains in-frame clones alone and is incomplete. This sample yields over 120,000 clones, of which more than 9.5% are seen a single time; approximately 1.9% belongs to the top ten. The material sequenced was PBMCs. All receptors derive from a man aged 45-65 years in good health and CMV-seronegative.

This clone was picked up a small number of times. V is TRBV25-1 and J is TRBJ1-4; unclear D gene. This CDR3 has 13 residues. CDR1 and CDR2 (germline): MGHDK, SYGVNS. V lost 11 bases, J lost 4 bases, and 14 bases lay in between. CDR3 sequence: CAVSGEYNEKLFF. CDR3 DNA: TGTGCCGTGAGCGGGGAATATAATGAAAAACTGTTTTTT. Full variable domain (missing parts from reference TRBV25-1 and TRBJ1-4): EADIYQTPRYLVIGTGKKITLECSQTMGHDKMYWYQQDPGMELHLIHYSYGVNSTEKGDLSSESTVSRIRTEHFPLTLESARPSHTSQYLCAVSGEYNEKLFFGSGTQLSVL.

This chain links TRBV11-3 with TRBJ2-2; D not resolved. The CDR3 covers 14 residues. Germline V gene lookup returns CDR1 SGHNT and CDR2 YENEEA. Trimming removed 5 bases at V and 6 bases at J, with 13 bases between. CDR3 DNA: TGTGCCAGCAGCCTGGGCCAAAACGCCGGGGAGCTGTTTTTT. Translation: CASSLGQNAGELFF.

V gene TRBV4-1 combines with J gene TRBJ2-5, with TRBD2 matching 12 bases. Trimming took 1 base from V and 5 from J; bases not matched to a gene: 5. Germline V gene data show CDR1 as MGHRA and CDR2 as YSYEKL. The CDR3 is 16 amino acids. CDR3 coding DNA: TGCGCCAGCAGCCAAGGACTAGCGGGAGTCACGGAGACCCAGTACTTC. Its translation is CASSQGLAGVTETQYF.

The gene calls are TRBV11-3 and TRBJ2-7, with 7 bases matching TRBD1. The germline CDR1 and CDR2 sequences are SGHNT and YENEEA. V lost 1 base and J lost 3; bases outside the gene matches: 6. CDR3 length: 15 amino acids. This CDR3 is CASSLGPGQNYEQYF. DNA for the CDR3: TGTGCCAGCAGCTTAGGACCGGGACAGAACTACGAGCAGTACTTC.

The CDR3 sequence is CASSVVSGGAEETQYF. CDR3 nucleotides: TGTGCCAGCAGCGTAGTTAGCGGGGGGGCGGAGGAGACCCAGTACTTC. This chain joins TRBV9 and TRBJ2-5, with 11 nucleotides matching TRBD2. The CDR3 runs to 16 residues. Germline values: CDR1 SGDLS, CDR2 YYNGEE. V lost 0 bases and J lost 5; bases outside the gene matches: 6.

This clone was counted between two and nine times. The chain recombines TRBV7-9 with TRBJ2-5; 12 bases align to TRBD2. CDR1 is SEHNR, CDR2 FQNEAQ, per germline (reference sequence). Unmatched junction bases numbered 5, after V lost 8 bases and J lost 4 bases. This CDR3 spans 14 amino acids. The CDR3 protein is CASLLAGGGETQYF. Here the CDR3 DNA reads TGTGCCAGCTTACTAGCGGGAGGTGGAGAGACCCAGTACTTC.

The chain recombines TRBV15 with TRBJ2-1, with a possible D match to TRBD2 (5 bases). Germline loops: CDR1 LNHNV, CDR2 YYDKDF (reference sequence). V lost 5 bases and J 2 bases, leaving 22 bases between the germline ends. The CDR3 runs to 18 residues. The CDR3 DNA reads TGTGCCACCAGCCCCCCTCTTTATCGAGGGATCGCCTACAATGAGCAGTTCTTC. Protein product: CATSPPLYRGIAYNEQFF.

The J gene is TRBJ1-5, the V gene TRBV28; D is uncertain. This CDR3 region has 12 residues. Germline V CDR1 and CDR2: MDHEN, SYDVKM. Deletions cut 5 bases from V and 4 bases from J, with 6 bases between. CDR3 sequence: CASSPINQPQHF. In DNA, the CDR3 is TGTGCCAGCAGTCCAATTAATCAGCCCCAGCATTTT.

This clone showed up just a few times. V gene TRBV6-1 combines with J gene TRBJ1-2; the D gene is possibly TRBD1 (5 bases). V lost 3 bases, J lost 0 bases, and 17 bases lay in between. Germline loops: CDR1 MNHNS, CDR2 SASEGT. This CDR3 is 17 amino acids long. The CDR3 here is CASSDKAGTTPNYGYTF. The CDR3 DNA is TGTGCCAGCAGTGATAAAGCAGGGACTACTCCTAACTATGGCTACACCTTC.

This clone was seen only a few times. The chain couples TRBV5-1 to TRBJ1-2; D is perhaps TRBD1 (5 bases). Trimming stripped 4 bases from V and 3 bases from J, with 10 bases between. The CDR3 has 13 residues. Germline CDR1 reads SGHRS; CDR2 reads YFSETQ. The CDR3 nucleotides are TGCGCCAGCAGCCTCGGGACTGACTATGGCTACACCTTC. Translation: CASSLGTDYGYTF. Based on the CDR3 plus reference TRBV5-1 and TRBJ1-2, the full variable domain is KAGVTQTPRYLIKTRGQQVTLSCSPISGHRSVSWYQQTPGQGLQFLFEYFSETQRNKGNFPGRFSGRQFSNSRSEMNVSTLELGDSALYLCASSLGTDYGYTFGSGTRLTVV.

The chain uses TRBV5-1 and TRBJ2-7; TRBD1 matches at 7 bases. CDR1 and CDR2 from the germline V gene are SGHRS and YFSETQ. CDR3 length: 14 amino acids. Trimming removed 3 bases from V and 3 bases from J; junction bases left unmatched: 6. The CDR3 DNA is TGCGCCAGCAGCTCGCCGGGACAGAACTACGAGCAGTACTTC. Amino acid sequence: CASSSPGQNYEQYF.

This clone was counted a few times. The chain couples TRBV6-5 to TRBJ1-2; 8 bases map to TRBD1. The V segment lost 5 bases and the J segment 4 bases; nucleotides outside the gene matches: 9. CDR1 is MNHEY, CDR2 SVGAGI, per germline. The CDR3 is made up of 15 amino acids. CDR3 sequence (DNA): TGTGCCAGCAGTCGAAGACAGGGGACAGGCTATGGCTACACCTTC. Amino acids: CASSRRQGTGYGYTF.

A few counts support this clone. V is TRBV29-1 and J is TRBJ2-7, with TRBD1 matching 10 bases. J was trimmed by 7 bases and V by 6 bases; bases with no gene match: 15. The CDR3 is 15 amino acids. Germline loops: CDR1 SQVTM, CDR2 ANQGSEA. CDR3 sequence reads: CSVTLLGQGKVEQYF. In DNA, the CDR3 is TGCAGCGTCACCCTGTTGGGACAGGGGAAAGTTGAGCAGTACTTC.

The chain joins TRBV7-9 to TRBJ1-2, with 8 bases lining up with TRBD1. Germline values: CDR1 SEHNR, CDR2 FQNEAQ (reference sequence). This CDR3 region has 13 residues. Trimming at V came to 2 bases and at J to 5 bases, leaving 1 base not matched to a gene. In DNA, the CDR3 is TGTGCCAGCAGCTTATGGACAGGGTATGGCTACACCTTC. Residues: CASSLWTGYGYTF.

This clone has only a few counts. The chain uses TRBV6-1 and TRBJ2-5, with 11 nucleotides matching TRBD2. J was trimmed by 5 bases and V by 7 bases; bases with no gene match: 3. CDR1 and CDR2 from the germline V gene are MNHNS and SASEGT. This CDR3 is built from 13 residues. The CDR3 loop reads CASTTSGGETQYF. The DNA of the CDR3 is TGTGCCAGCACAACTAGCGGGGGTGAGACCCAGTACTTC.

This sequence joins TRBV6-4 and TRBJ2-3; the D is unclear. Trimming took off 0 bases at V and 0 bases at J, with 7 bases between the two ends. Germline V gives CDR1 MRHNA, CDR2 SNTAGT. CDR3 length equals 15 residues. The chain's CDR3 is CASSDSRRSTDTQYF. Here the CDR3 DNA reads TGTGCCAGCAGTGACTCACGGCGGAGCACAGATACGCAGTATTTT.

This clone was found a few times. This chain uses TRBV6-6 with TRBJ2-7; 11 bases align to TRBD1. The CDR3 runs to 15 residues. Germline-derived CDR1 and CDR2 are MNHNY and SVGAGI (reference sequence). Trimming removed 5 bases from V and 0 bases from J; junction bases left unmatched: 3. This chain's CDR3 is CASSGTGGVSYEQYF. For the CDR3, the DNA is TGTGCCAGCAGTGGGACAGGGGGTGTCTCCTACGAGCAGTACTTC.

This clone was counted ten times or more. The chain is built from TRBV27 and TRBJ2-1, with D maybe TRBD2 (5 bases). Trimming took 6 bases from V and 8 from J, leaving 20 bases between them. This CDR3 contains 15 residues. Germline CDR1 reads MNHEY; CDR2 reads SMNVEV (reference sequence). CDR3 residues: CASSPSSHHGYEQFF. In nucleotides, the CDR3 is TGTGCCAGCAGCCCTTCTAGCCACCATGGCTATGAGCAGTTCTTC.

The rearrangement uses TRBV15 and TRBJ1-1, with unresolved D. CDR3 size: 13 residues. The germline CDR1 and CDR2 sequences are LNHNV and YYDKDF (reference sequence). V lost 0 bases and J lost 9, with 11 bases in between. Here the CDR3 reads CATSRDKRAQAFF. In DNA form, the CDR3 reads TGTGCCACCAGCAGAGATAAGCGGGCTCAAGCTTTCTTT.

This clone was recorded a few times. The rearrangement links TRBV7-3 to TRBJ1-1; D uncertain. The V end lost 5 bases, the J end lost 0 bases, and 13 bases lay between the germline ends. CDR3 size: 15 residues. CDR1 and CDR2 (germline): SGHTA, FQGTGA. The DNA of the CDR3 is TGTGCCAGCAGCGCCATACAGATGATGAACACTGAAGCTTTCTTT. Its translation is CASSAIQMMNTEAFF.

This clone appeared a few times. As DNA, the CDR3 is TGCAGCGTCGCCGTTTTAGGCGCGGCAGCCGGGACCCAGTACTTC. Amino acid sequence: CSVAVLGAAAGTQYF. The gene calls are TRBV29-1 and TRBJ2-5; D unresolved. V lost 6 bases and J lost 7, with 24 bases in between. The CDR3 covers 15 residues. Germline CDR1 is SQVTM and CDR2 is ANQGSEA.

The rearrangement uses TRBV2 and TRBJ2-2; D is possibly TRBD2 (7 bases). The CDR3 runs to 15 residues. Trimming cost V 6 bases and J 3 bases, with 14 bases left between them. The germline V gene has CDR1 SNHLY and CDR2 FYNNEI. The CDR3: CASRRGGRDTGELFF. The DNA of the CDR3 is TGTGCCAGCAGGAGGGGGGGCCGGGACACCGGGGAGCTGTTTTTT. The full variable domain, with the rest looked up from reference TRBV2 and TRBJ2-2, is EPEVTQTPSHQVTQMGQEVILRCVPISNHLYFYWYRQILGQKVEFLVSFYNNEISEKSEIFDDQFSVERPDGSNFTLKIRSTKLEDSAMYFCASRRGGRDTGELFFGEGSRLTVL.

The V call is TRBV28, the J call TRBJ1-4; D perhaps matches TRBD1 (6 bases). In germline, CDR1 is MDHEN, CDR2 SYDVKM. The length of the CDR3 is 20 residues. The V end was cut by 2 bases, the J end by 7 bases, with 29 bases between. CDR3 sequence: CASSLIFFTGHTPGAEKLFF. DNA of the CDR3: TGTGCCAGCAGTTTAATTTTCTTCACGGGACATACACCCGGAGCTGAAAAACTGTTTTTT.

The chain is built from TRBV6-7 and TRBJ1-5; no reliable D call. TRBV6-7 is marked as an open reading frame, function uncertain. The length of the CDR3 is 8 residues. The V gene lost 10 bases and the J gene lost 14 bases, with 9 bases spanning the gap. The CDR3 DNA sequence: TGTGCCAACCCCACGGAGCATTTT. Translation: CANPTEHF.

This clone occurred a few times. This rearrangement joins TRBV18 to TRBJ2-3; 8 bases are shared with TRBD2. Germline V gene lookup returns CDR1 KGHSH and CDR2 LQKENI. Germline trimming cut 3 bases from V and 4 bases from J; bases unmatched to any gene: 6. The CDR3 has 15 residues. CDR3 DNA: TGTGCCAGCTCACCCCGGGGGGGGTGGTCAGATACGCAGTATTTT. It specifies CASSPRGGWSDTQYF.

This clone was counted a few times. CDR3 loop: CASSPGQTRIGNEQFF. The CDR3 DNA reads as TGTGCCAGCAGCCCCGGACAGACCAGGATAGGTAATGAGCAGTTCTTC. This chain connects TRBV9 to TRBJ2-1, with D perhaps matching TRBD1 (6 bases). The ends were cut back, 4 bases at V and 7 bases at J, with 21 bases in the middle. The CDR3 runs to 16 residues. Germline V gene sequence: CDR1 SGDLS, CDR2 YYNGEE.

This clone was seen a few times. V and J are TRBV2 and TRBJ1-5; D not certain. This CDR3 comprises 15 residues. Trimming stripped 3 bases from V and 0 bases from J, with 9 bases between. Germline V gene data show CDR1 as SNHLY and CDR2 as FYNNEI. DNA for the CDR3: TGTGCCAGCAGTGAGCACAGTAGTAGCAATCAGCCCCAGCATTTT. The encoded protein is CASSEHSSSNQPQHF.